The TCR beta chain under discussion was sequenced for a study of cytomegalovirus exposure and HLA in healthy donors. Study outcomes and limitations: With high specificity and sensitivity, the classifier reportedly diagnosed cytomegalovirus status. The investigators catalogued 160 or so TCR beta chains as cytomegalovirus-associated.

A remark on this clone: Its antigen remains unidentified.

Libraries were prepared by immunoSEQ multiplex PCR; TCRdb keeps only in-frame clonotypes and omits some of them. This sample has 260,000 or so clones, with around nine tenths found just once. This CDR3 has 12 residues. CDR1 and CDR2 from the germline V gene are SGHDN and FVKESK. Trimming shortened V by 3 bases and J by 4 bases, and 6 bases separated the two germline ends. The source material was PBMCs. The clonotype was recovered from a man aged 18 to 30 in good health and CMV-seronegative. The V call is TRBV14, the J call TRBJ2-5; D unresolved. CDR3 sequence: CASSQRRETQYF. In nucleotides, the CDR3 is TGTGCCAGCAGCCAGAGGCGAGAGACCCAGTACTTC.